Listed here are 15 T cell receptor beta chains from one sample, sequenced in a study of T cell changes during pregnancy in multiple sclerosis. TCRdb's copy holds only in-frame clones and misses some; the assay was immunoSEQ multiplex PCR. The profile shows about 77,000 clones, around 93% of them singletons. This material consisted of peripheral blood, taken after pregnancy. The receptors were sampled from a female donor in good health, enrolled as a control in a pregnancy study.

The J gene is TRBJ2-7, the V gene TRBV7-9, with D unclear. The germline V gene encodes CDR1 SEHNR and CDR2 FQNEAQ (reference sequence). This CDR3 is built from 14 residues. The V gene lost 0 bases and the J gene lost 3 bases, with 9 bases spanning the gap. CDR3 sequence reads: CASSLAVTGYEQYF. In DNA, the CDR3 is TGTGCCAGCAGCTTAGCTGTGACTGGCTACGAGCAGTACTTC.

The J gene is TRBJ1-1, the V gene TRBV11-3; the D gene is possibly TRBD1 (5 bases). V was cut by 2 bases and J by 5 bases, with 18 bases left in between. CDR3 size: 16 residues. The germline V gene has CDR1 SGHNT and CDR2 YENEEA. The DNA of the CDR3 is TGTGCCAGCAGCTTAAGATCACGGCAGGGAGGGACTGAAGCTTTCTTT. Translation: CASSLRSRQGGTEAFF.

The chain links TRBV6-1 to TRBJ2-7, with D possibly being TRBD2 (5 bases). CDR1 is MNHNS and CDR2 is SASEGT in the germline V gene. Trimming left V 6 bases short and J 0 bases short, with 15 bases between. The length of the CDR3 is 15 residues. The CDR3 loop reads CASSPLGRDSYEQYF. For the CDR3, the DNA is TGTGCCAGCAGCCCCCTCGGACGGGACTCCTACGAGCAGTACTTC.

The V and J genes are TRBV7-3 and TRBJ2-1; 10 bases line up with TRBD1. The ends lost 4 bases at V and 2 bases at J; junction bases unmatched: 5. There are 16 residues in the CDR3. The germline V gene has CDR1 SGHTA and CDR2 FQGTGA. CDR3 protein: CASSSGGQGTYNEQFF. The DNA for the CDR3 is TGTGCCAGCAGCTCAGGGGGACAGGGGACCTACAATGAGCAGTTCTTC.

The chain employs TRBV29-1 and TRBJ2-5; 8 bases fit TRBD2. Germline trimming cut 7 bases from V and 4 bases from J; bases unmatched to any gene: 17. The CDR3 has 16 residues. The germline V gene encodes CDR1 SQVTM and CDR2 ANQGSEA. The CDR3 sequence is CSGRRPTSGGRETQYF. The CDR3 DNA is TGCAGCGGAAGACGACCTACTAGCGGCGGAAGAGAGACCCAGTACTTC.

This rearrangement joins TRBV29-1 to TRBJ1-1, with a possible D match to TRBD1 (5 bases). The V and J ends lost 6 bases and 8 bases respectively, with 16 bases between them. This CDR3 comprises 12 residues. From germline, CDR1 is SQVTM and CDR2 ANQGSEA. In nucleotides, the CDR3 is TGCAGCGTCCGCACGGGACTCTCCGAAGCTTTCTTT. It encodes CSVRTGLSEAFF.

This chain joins TRBV28 and TRBJ1-2, with D perhaps matching TRBD1 (5 bases). This CDR3 is 12 amino acids long. Germline CDR1 reads MDHEN; CDR2 reads SYDVKM. Trimming shortened V by 5 bases and J by 8 bases, and 12 bases separated the two germline ends. The CDR3 nucleotides are TGTGCCAGCAGTGGGGGGGGACGGGGCTACACCTTC. Amino acid sequence: CASSGGGRGYTF.

The chain employs TRBV6-5 and TRBJ1-1; 9 bases are a match to TRBD1. V dropped 8 bases and J dropped 4; count of bases not matched to a gene: 11. The CDR3 has 15 amino acids. Germline V gene data show CDR1 as MNHEY and CDR2 as SVGAGI. CDR3 in amino acids: CASRGATGGFTEAFF. The CDR3 coding sequence is TGTGCCAGCCGGGGCGCGACAGGGGGGTTCACTGAAGCTTTCTTT.

The chain carries TRBV10-3 and TRBJ2-7, with 13 bases lining up with TRBD2. J lost 2 bases, V lost 2 bases, and 6 bases had no gene match. The germline gives CDR1 ENHRY, CDR2 SYGVKD. The CDR3 runs 17 residues. The CDR3 loop is CAISEGLAGDAPYEQYF. The CDR3 region has the DNA TGTGCCATCAGTGAGGGACTAGCGGGGGACGCGCCCTACGAGCAGTACTTC.

This chain uses TRBV7-8 with TRBJ1-2, with D unclear. This CDR3 has 13 amino acids. Germline CDR1 reads SGHVS; CDR2 reads FQNEAQ. V was clipped by 5 bases and J by 10 bases, with 17 bases between them. CDR3 bases: TGTGCCAGCAGCCCCGGCAGGACTGACGTCTACACCTTC. This sequence encodes CASSPGRTDVYTF.

J is TRBJ2-7 and V is TRBV7-2; no clear D. This CDR3 has 11 amino acids. Trimming removed 6 bases at V and 0 bases at J, with 3 bases between. CDR1 is SGHTA and CDR2 is FQGNSA in the germline V gene. This CDR3 is CASRSSYEQYF. The CDR3 DNA reads TGTGCCAGCAGGAGCTCCTACGAGCAGTACTTC.

This chain connects TRBV7-9 to TRBJ2-7; the match to TRBD2 covers 10 bases. This CDR3 contains 17 residues. With 5 bases clipped from V and 5 bases from J, the junction kept 15 bases outside the gene matches. Germline lookup yields CDR1 SEHNR and CDR2 FQNEAQ (reference sequence). CDR3 loop: CASSQPLASGRSDEQYF. CDR3 DNA: TGTGCCAGCAGCCAACCCCTGGCTAGCGGGAGATCGGACGAGCAGTACTTC.

The CDR3 spells CASSLGLARTGELFF. The CDR3, as DNA: TGTGCCAGCAGCTTAGGACTAGCACGCACCGGGGAGCTGTTTTTT. This chain uses TRBV7-9 with TRBJ2-2; 7 bases are a match to TRBD2. CDR3 size: 15 residues. Germline loops: CDR1 SEHNR, CDR2 FQNEAQ (reference sequence). V lost 1 base, J lost 4 bases, and 3 bases stayed unmatched.

This chain joins TRBV6-5 and TRBJ2-7; a weak D match, TRBD2 (6 bases). CDR1 MNHEY and CDR2 SVGAGI come from the germline V gene. There are 12 residues in the CDR3. V lost 5 bases to trimming and J lost 7 bases, with 12 bases between them. For the CDR3, the DNA is TGTGCCAGCAGTCCGAATGGGGGGGAGCAGTACTTC. Translated: CASSPNGGEQYF.

In this sample, this clone turned up once. The chain combines TRBV9 with TRBJ2-3; 12 positions agree with TRBD2. V lost 5 bases, J lost 3 bases, and 7 bases stayed unmatched. The germline V gene has CDR1 SGDLS and CDR2 YYNGEE. This CDR3 spans 16 amino acids. This CDR3 reads CASRATSGGGTDTQYF. The DNA for the CDR3 is TGTGCCAGCAGGGCGACTAGCGGGGGTGGAACAGATACGCAGTATTTT.